This TCR beta chain was sequenced for a study of shared clonotypes between healthy human individuals. Overall study results and limits: It was the few donors that limited the genetic and exposure-history diversity represented.

As concerns this clone: The antigen remains undetermined.

Measured with immunoSEQ multiplex PCR; TCRdb has only the in-frame clones, and not every one. The sample includes about 2,500,000 clones, roughly nine tenths of them seen just once. This clonotype was sampled from a man aged 18 to 35 in good health. The sample comprised naive CD4+ T cells sorted from blood. Subset defined: CD45RA+ positively selected.

The CDR3 nucleotides read TGTGCCAGCACCTCATTAGGGGGGAACATTCAGTACTTC. Translating it yields CASTSLGGNIQYF. The chain links TRBV6-1 to TRBJ2-4, with D perhaps TRBD1 or TRBD2 (6 bases each). CDR3 size: 13 residues. Germline lookup yields CDR1 MNHNS and CDR2 SASEGT. Between the trimmed V and J ends, which lost 7 bases and 7 bases, there was a span of 14 bases.